The 5 T cell receptor beta chains listed next were all sequenced from one sample in a study of cytomegalovirus exposure and HLA in healthy donors. PCR primers comprised 60 Vbeta and 13 Jbeta primers. The repertoire was sequenced with immunoSEQ multiplex PCR; TCRdb's copy has only in-frame clones and lacks some. The table lists about 150,000 clones, 80% of them singletons, with about 5.6% in the top ten. Specimen: PBMCs. Receptors were obtained from a middle-aged woman in good health and CMV-seropositive.

As concerns this clone: The germline gene is not matched at one end of the junction; a read error may be the cause. The genes are TRBV7-9 and TRBJ2-5; tentatively, D is TRBD1 (5 bases). Germline CDR1 and CDR2: SEHNR and FQNEAQ (reference sequence). The CDR3 extends over 12 amino acids. The CDR3, as DNA: TGTTCCAGCAGCTCCAGGGATGAGACCCAGTACTTC. Amino acids: CSSSSRDETQYF. The full variable domain, with the rest looked up from reference TRBV7-9 and TRBJ2-5, is DTGVSQNPRHKITKRGQNVTFRCDPISEHNRLYWYRQTLGQGPEFLTYFQNEAQLEKSRLLSDRFSAERPKGSFSTLEIQRTEQGDSAMYLCSSSSRDETQYFGPGTRLLVL.

The chain combines TRBV6-1 with TRBJ2-5, with TRBD1 identical over 11 bases. Germline CDR1 reads MNHNS; CDR2 reads SASEGT. V was pared by 11 bases and J by 7 bases, with 12 bases of the junction left unmatched. This CDR3 contains 14 residues. The CDR3 bases are TGTGCCTCCAGGACAGGGGGCGCGGTTGGGACCCAGTACTTC. This gives the protein CASRTGGAVGTQYF.

V and J are TRBV5-4 and TRBJ2-1; 8 bases line up with TRBD2. Germline V gives CDR1 SGHNT, CDR2 YYREEE (reference sequence). With V trimmed by 7 bases and J by 7 bases, 4 bases remained unmatched. The CDR3 runs 12 residues. CDR3 DNA: TGTGCCAGCGGTCGGGAGGGGAATGAGCAGTTCTTC. It encodes CASGREGNEQFF.

This clone was observed a few times. The chain carries TRBV6-6 and TRBJ2-1; 16 positions agree with TRBD2. This CDR3 contains 14 residues. CDR1 and CDR2 (germline): MNHNY, SVGAGI (reference sequence). The trim removed 7 bases at V and 12 bases at J, leaving 6 bases unmatched. CDR3 residues: CASTGTSGRAGQFF. In DNA, the CDR3 is TGTGCCAGCACCGGGACTAGCGGGAGGGCGGGGCAGTTCTTC.

The chain combines TRBV5-4 with TRBJ1-2; no clear D. CDR3 length: 13 amino acids. Trimming left V 4 bases short and J 8 bases short, with 15 bases between. The germline V gene encodes CDR1 SGHNT and CDR2 YYREEE (reference sequence). CDR3: CASSPARAGGYTF. Here the CDR3 DNA reads TGTGCCAGCAGCCCGGCCCGCGCGGGCGGCTACACCTTC.